Following are 32 T cell receptor beta chains from one sample sequenced in a study of blood T cells in healthy people across ages. Next came a second PCR, run for about 6 to 11 cycles, which used a sample-barcoded 5' primer along with a J-beta primer mix. From the 5' RACE reads, TCRdb called clonotypes with MiXCR, one entry per CDR3 protein. The table lists some 1 million distinct CDR3 sequences, less than 50% of them singletons. Sample: blood. The receptors come from a woman aged 55-75 years in good health.

The chain recombines TRBV6-2 or TRBV6-3 with TRBJ2-1; a weak D match, TRBD2 (5 bases). This CDR3 has 13 amino acids. V was cut by 8 bases and J by 2 bases, with 10 bases left in between. Germline V lookup: CDR1 MNHEY, CDR2 SVGEGT. CDR3 in amino acids: CASATSPYNEQFF. DNA of the CDR3: TGTGCCAGCGCCACTAGTCCCTACAATGAGCAGTTCTTC.

The chain carries TRBV20-1 and TRBJ2-3, with 7 bases identical to TRBD2. Germline trimming cut 0 bases from V and 3 bases from J; bases unmatched to any gene: 9. CDR3 length equals 16 residues. Germline assignment: CDR1 DFQATT and CDR2 SNEGSKA (reference sequence). CDR3: CSARDQLAGETDTQYF. The CDR3 nucleotides read TGCAGTGCTAGAGATCAGCTTGCGGGGGAGACAGATACGCAGTATTTT.

The J gene is TRBJ1-1, the V gene TRBV11-2; D remains unclear. The CDR3 has 15 amino acids. In germline, CDR1 is SGHAT, CDR2 FQNNGV. Between the trimmed V and J ends, which lost 4 bases and 0 bases, there was a span of 12 bases. For the CDR3, the DNA is TGTGCCAGCAGCTCCCCCATTAGCATGAACACTGAAGCTTTCTTT. This gives the protein CASSSPISMNTEAFF.

The genes are TRBV10-3 and TRBJ1-5, with D unclear. The CDR3 totals 13 residues. Trimming removed 4 bases from V and 7 bases from J, with 11 bases in between. Germline loops: CDR1 ENHRY, CDR2 SYGVKD. The CDR3 loop is CAISAGEGQPQHF. The CDR3 DNA sequence: TGTGCCATCAGTGCCGGGGAAGGCCAGCCCCAGCATTTT.

This rearrangement joins TRBV4-2 to TRBJ2-7; TRBD2 matches at 7 bases. Looked up from germline, CDR1 is LGHNA and CDR2 is YNFKEQ. This CDR3 has 15 amino acids. Trimming took 0 bases from V and 2 from J; bases not matched to a gene: 4. In nucleotides, the CDR3 is TGTGCCAGCAGCCAAGAGGTGGGGAGGGCCTACGAGCAGTACTTC. This translates into CASSQEVGRAYEQYF.

The chain joins TRBV5-4 to TRBJ2-1; D may be TRBD1 (5 bases). CDR1 and CDR2 from the germline V gene are SGHNT and YYREEE (reference sequence). This CDR3 region has 14 residues. The V end was cut by 4 bases, the J end by 12 bases, with 20 bases between. The CDR3 region is CASSPDLGAQVQFF. The CDR3 nucleotides are TGTGCCAGCAGCCCAGATCTTGGGGCCCAGGTGCAGTTCTTC.

In this sample, this clonotype turned up a few times. This chain joins TRBV27 and TRBJ1-2; no reliable D call. The CDR3 is 10 amino acids. Per the germline V gene, CDR1 is MNHEY and CDR2 is SMNVEV (reference sequence). Trimming left V 6 bases short and J 6 bases short, with 5 bases between. CDR3 amino acids: CASRTNGYTF. The CDR3 DNA is TGTGCCAGCAGAACTAATGGCTACACCTTC.

The chain has TRBV12-3 or TRBV12-4 and TRBJ2-5; D might be TRBD2 (5 bases). V gave up 3 bases and J gave up 1 base, with 9 bases separating them. This CDR3 spans 14 amino acids. The CDR3 DNA is TGTGCCAGCAGTTTGGGAGTAACCCAAGAGACCCAGTACTTC. Translation gives CASSLGVTQETQYF.

Many counts were recorded for this clonotype. The chain couples TRBV12-3 or TRBV12-4 to TRBJ2-4; the D is unclear. The CDR3 spans 12 residues. V was trimmed by 0 bases and J by 4 bases, leaving 1 base between them. CDR3 nucleotides: TGTGCCAGCAGTTTAGCGAAAAACATTCAGTACTTC. Residues: CASSLAKNIQYF.

This clonotype showed up just a few times. The chain uses TRBV7-2 and TRBJ2-7; 8 positions agree with TRBD2. Germline V gives CDR1 SGHTA, CDR2 FQGNSA. With V trimmed by 0 bases and J by 0 bases, 4 bases remained unmatched. The length of the CDR3 is 16 residues. The CDR3 reads CASSLARGTSSYEQYF. In DNA form, the CDR3 reads TGTGCCAGCAGCTTAGCGCGGGGGACTAGCTCCTACGAGCAGTACTTC.

The rearrangement uses TRBV7-2 and TRBJ1-5; the D is unclear. The CDR3 consists of 13 residues. CDR1 is SGHTA and CDR2 is FQGNSA in the germline V gene. Trimming removed 5 bases at V and 6 bases at J, with 11 bases between. CDR3: CASSDDWGQPQHF. CDR3 DNA sequence: TGTGCCAGCAGCGACGATTGGGGTCAGCCCCAGCATTTT.

The chain is built from TRBV27 and TRBJ2-6, with 13 positions matching TRBD2. Per germline, CDR1 MNHEY and CDR2 SMNVEV (reference sequence). The trim removed 6 bases at V and 2 bases at J, leaving 10 bases unmatched. CDR3 length: 19 residues. CDR3 sequence (DNA): TGTGCCAGCAGGCCGACTAGCGGGGGGTCCTATCCTGGGGCCAACGTCCTGACTTTC. This encodes CASRPTSGGSYPGANVLTF. Using reference TRBV27 and TRBJ2-6 for the parts outside the CDR3, the full variable domain is EAQVTQNPRYLITVTGKKLTVTCSQNMNHEYMSWYRQDPGLGLRQIYYSMNVEVTDKGDVPEGYKVSRKEKRNFPLILESPSPNQTSLYFCASRPTSGGSYPGANVLTFGAGSRLTVL.

The CDR3, as DNA: TGCGCCAGCAGACCGGGACTAGCGACCTACAATGAGCAGTACTTC. Its translation is CASRPGLATYNEQYF. The chain uses TRBV5-1 and TRBJ2-5; 10 bases align to TRBD2. V lost 5 bases to trimming and J lost 11 bases; unmatched junction nucleotides: 15. The V gene's germline CDR1 is SGHRS and CDR2 YFSETQ. The length of the CDR3 is 15 residues.

This chain uses TRBV11-2 with TRBJ2-1; D may be TRBD1 or TRBD2 (5 bases each). The end of the DNA aligns better with TRBJ2-7, so the J call may be wrong. Germline V gives CDR1 SGHAT, CDR2 FQNNGV. The CDR3 runs to 15 residues. The CDR3 DNA reads TGTGCCAGCAGCCGCCCTGGGACCCGAGGAAATGAGCAGTACTTC. Amino acid sequence: CASSRPGTRGNEQYF.

The rearrangement links TRBV18 to TRBJ2-1; D not resolved. The CDR3 contains 12 residues. Germline CDR1 and CDR2: KGHSH and LQKENI. V lost 2 bases, J lost 7 bases, and 6 bases lay in between. CDR3 region: CASSPARNEQFF. In nucleotides, the CDR3 is TGTGCCAGCTCACCAGCCCGGAATGAGCAGTTCTTC. Using reference TRBV18 and TRBJ2-1 for the parts outside the CDR3, the full variable domain is NAGVMQNPRHLVRRRGQEARLRCSPMKGHSHVYWYRQLPEEGLKFMVYLQKENIIDESGMPKERFSAEFPKEGPSILRIQQVVRGDSAAYFCASSPARNEQFFGPGTRLTVL.

This clonotype was counted a few times. V usage is TRBV30 and J usage is TRBJ2-7; TRBD1 matches 8 bases. Germline trimming cut 1 base from V and 2 bases from J; bases unmatched to any gene: 10. Germline values: CDR1 GTSNPN, CDR2 SVGIG (reference sequence). CDR3 length: 16 amino acids. CDR3 protein: CAWSGARDRPTYEQYF. The CDR3 region has the DNA TGTGCCTGGAGTGGGGCCCGGGACAGGCCCACCTACGAGCAGTACTTC.

The V and J genes are TRBV9 and TRBJ2-1; TRBD2 matches 11 bases. With V trimmed by 4 bases and J by 2 bases, 11 bases remained unmatched. The CDR3 length is 18 residues. In germline, CDR1 is SGDLS, CDR2 YYNGEE. The CDR3, as DNA: TGTGCCAGCAGCCCAAAATCGGGACTAGCGGCCGCCTACAATGAGCAGTTCTTC. Encoded protein: CASSPKSGLAAAYNEQFF.

The J gene is TRBJ2-7, the V gene TRBV20-1; D gene unclear. The germline V gene has CDR1 DFQATT and CDR2 SNEGSKA (reference sequence). The CDR3 is 13 residues long. Trimming took 0 bases from V and 4 from J, leaving 10 bases between them. The CDR3 region has the DNA TGCAGTGCTAGAGACACGAGACGTTACGAGCAGTACTTC. Its translation: CSARDTRRYEQYF.

A few counts support this clonotype. This rearrangement joins TRBV20-1 to TRBJ2-7; D is uncertain. This CDR3 contains 15 residues. Trimming shortened V by 0 bases and J by 3 bases, and 15 bases separated the two germline ends. The germline CDR1 and CDR2 sequences are DFQATT and SNEGSKA (reference sequence). CDR3 DNA: TGCAGTGCTAGAGATGATGGGCGGACCAACTACGAGCAGTACTTC. Amino acid sequence: CSARDDGRTNYEQYF.

The rearrangement joins TRBV2 to TRBJ2-7, with D perhaps TRBD2 (5 bases). The germline V and J ends were trimmed by 7 bases and 2 bases, with 18 bases remaining between them. Germline CDR1 SNHLY, CDR2 FYNNEI. The CDR3 totals 15 residues. The CDR3 nucleotides read TGTGCCAGCATGACTACCGTTGGAAGGACCTACGAGCAGTACTTC. This encodes CASMTTVGRTYEQYF.

This chain connects TRBV2 to TRBJ2-1; 7 bases agree with TRBD2. This CDR3 comprises 16 residues. J lost 2 bases, V lost 1 base, and 5 bases had no gene match. Germline values: CDR1 SNHLY, CDR2 FYNNEI. The CDR3 here is CASSEEGREPYNEQFF. CDR3 DNA sequence: TGTGCCAGCAGTGAAGAAGGGCGGGAGCCCTACAATGAGCAGTTCTTC.

As for this clonotype: Germline and junction disagree at one end, which may indicate a read error. CDR3: CASSESMNTEAFF. CDR3 nucleotides: TGCGCCAGCAGTGAATCGATGAACACTGAAGCTTTCTTT. The V call is TRBV6-1, the J call TRBJ1-1; D not resolved. Looked up from germline, CDR1 is MNHNS and CDR2 is SASEGT. This CDR3 is 13 amino acids long.

The chain is built from TRBV14 and TRBJ2-7, with 9 bases that match TRBD2. This CDR3 is 15 amino acids long. The germline gives CDR1 SGHDN, CDR2 FVKESK. V trimming: 4 bases; J trimming: 6 bases; junction bases outside the gene matches: 10. The CDR3 DNA follows: TGTGCCAGCAGCCCCGGTCGGCTAGCGGGAAGCGAGCAGTACTTC. It yields the protein CASSPGRLAGSEQYF. Full variable domain (rest looked up from reference TRBV14 and TRBJ2-7): EAGVTQFPSHSVIEKGQTVTLRCDPISGHDNLYWYRRVMGKEIKFLLHFVKESKQDESGMPNNRFLAERTGGTYSTLKVQPAELEDSGVYFCASSPGRLAGSEQYFGPGTRLTVT.

This clonotype was counted a few times. This chain connects TRBV7-6 to TRBJ2-1; 11 nucleotides agree with TRBD2. The CDR3 extends over 15 amino acids. Germline lookup yields CDR1 SGHVS and CDR2 FNYEAQ. The J segment lost 6 bases and the V segment lost 2 bases, leaving 3 bases of the junction unmatched. CDR3 protein: CASSLSSGRPNEQFF. The CDR3 region has the DNA TGTGCCAGCAGCTTATCTAGCGGGAGGCCCAATGAGCAGTTCTTC.

This clonotype came up many times. The gene calls are TRBV29-1 and TRBJ2-1; D is unclear. This CDR3 spans 12 amino acids. With 3 bases removed from V and 8 bases from J, the gap between germline ends came to 11 bases. Germline V gene data show CDR1 as SQVTM and CDR2 as ANQGSEA. CDR3 protein: CSVDDFTDEQFF. Here the CDR3 DNA reads TGCAGCGTTGACGATTTTACGGATGAGCAGTTCTTC.

The chain joins TRBV30 to TRBJ2-7; 10 nucleotides line up with TRBD2. CDR1 GTSNPN and CDR2 SVGIG come from the germline V gene (reference sequence). The CDR3 runs 14 residues. Trimming removed 1 base from V and 1 base from J; junction bases left unmatched: 1. The CDR3 region has the DNA TGTGCCTGGAGTGGGACTAGCGGATCCTACGAGCAGTACTTC. Encoded protein: CAWSGTSGSYEQYF.

The chain is built from TRBV18 and TRBJ1-2, with D possibly matching TRBD1 (6 bases). Germline loops: CDR1 KGHSH, CDR2 LQKENI. The CDR3 loop spans 18 amino acids. Between the trimmed V and J ends, which lost 0 bases and 4 bases, there was a span of 21 bases. CDR3 in DNA: TGTGCCAGCTCACCACCCATTTTTCCAGGGGACGTTGTCTATGGCTACACCTTC. Translation gives CASSPPIFPGDVVYGYTF.

Concerning this clonotype itself: A junction boundary mismatches the germline segment, possibly from a read error. The chain has TRBV5-1 and TRBJ2-7; either TRBD1 or TRBD2 may fit D (5 bases each). The CDR3 has 14 residues. CDR1 SGHRS and CDR2 YFSETQ come from the germline V gene. The DNA for the CDR3 is TGCGCCAGCAACTTGACGGGACCAGCCTACGAGCAGTACTTC. It encodes CASNLTGPAYEQYF.

The rearrangement joins TRBV27 to TRBJ2-7; tentatively, D is TRBD2 (7 bases). The assigned J gene may be wrong: the sequence end matches TRBJ2-4 better. Germline assignment: CDR1 MNHEY and CDR2 SMNVEV (reference sequence). CDR3 length: 15 residues. DNA of the CDR3: TGTGCCAGCAGTCTAATAAGACGGGGGGCTAACATTCAGTACTTC. Translation gives CASSLIRRGANIQYF.

This clonotype was counted only a few times. This chain links TRBV29-1 with TRBJ2-7, with D perhaps assigned TRBD1 or TRBD2 (6 bases each). Trimming cost V 6 bases and J 7 bases, with 16 bases left between them. CDR1 is SQVTM and CDR2 is ANQGSEA in the germline V gene. CDR3 length: 12 amino acids. The CDR3 coding sequence is TGCAGCGTCGGGGGCACCGGCAATGAGCAGTACTTC. Protein: CSVGGTGNEQYF.

The rearrangement uses TRBV7-6 and TRBJ2-1; 11 positions agree with TRBD1. With the DNA end fitting TRBJ2-7 better, the J assignment may be wrong. Germline CDR1 is SGHVS and CDR2 is FNYEAQ. There are 16 residues in the CDR3. CDR3 residues: CASSPRDRGFRNEQYF. The CDR3 DNA follows: TGTGCCAGCAGCCCGAGGGACAGGGGGTTTCGCAATGAGCAGTACTTC.

The chain carries TRBV9 and TRBJ2-7; 9 nucleotides align to TRBD2. The V gene end was trimmed by 3 bases and the J gene end by 0 bases; junction bases not matched to a gene: 4. Germline V CDR1 and CDR2: SGDLS, YYNGEE. This CDR3 is built from 15 residues. Here the CDR3 reads CASSGLAGTSYEQYF. In DNA, the CDR3 is TGTGCCAGCAGCGGCCTAGCGGGGACCTCCTACGAGCAGTACTTC.